A selection of T cell receptor beta chains follows, all from one sample in a study of identical twins. TCRdb recomputed calls from the 5' RACE reads with MiXCR, one row per CDR3 protein. The profile shows around 1.7 million distinct CDR3 sequences, around a third of them singletons. The sample comprised cord blood. These receptors were taken from a newborn girl in good health. Both conserved end residues are part of each CDR3. Fields, in order: V gene, D gene, clone size, J gene, CDR3 DNA, CDR3 protein. D genes are given only for firm matches. Part of the rows lack a size; the others show once, few, many or a class for expanded clones.

v_gene: TRBV19; d_gene: .; abundance: .; j_gene: TRBJ1-2; CDR3nt: TGTGCCAGTAGTATAGTTTGGGCCAGGGTCACTAACTATGGCTACACCTTC; CDR3aa: CASSIVWARVTNYGYTF
v_gene: TRBV5-1; d_gene: .; abundance: few; j_gene: TRBJ1-5; CDR3nt: TGCGCCAGCAGCTTGGATGGGGAGGACAATCAGCCCCAGCATTTT; CDR3aa: CASSLDGEDNQPQHF
v_gene: TRBV11-2; d_gene: .; abundance: .; j_gene: TRBJ1-2; CDR3nt: TGTGCCAGCAGCCACAGGGTGGGCTACACCTTC; CDR3aa: CASSHRVGYTF
v_gene: TRBV27; d_gene: .; abundance: once; j_gene: TRBJ2-7; CDR3nt: TGTGCCAGCAGTTGGGGGTCCAGGAGATACGAGCAGTACTTC; CDR3aa: CASSWGSRRYEQYF
v_gene: TRBV2; d_gene: .; abundance: once; j_gene: TRBJ2-7; CDR3nt: TGTGCCGGCAGGGGCCCGACTCTTTCTTCGTACGAGCAGTACTTC; CDR3aa: CAGRGPTLSSYEQYF
v_gene: TRBV20-1; d_gene: .; abundance: .; j_gene: TRBJ2-2; CDR3nt: TGCAGTGCGGAGGGGTCTGGGTCATACGCCGGGGAGCTGTTTTTT; CDR3aa: CSAEGSGSYAGELFF
v_gene: TRBV4-2; d_gene: .; abundance: .; j_gene: TRBJ1-5; CDR3nt: TGTGCCAGCAGCCAAGTAACGACCAGGGGCAATCAGCCCCAGCATTTT; CDR3aa: CASSQVTTRGNQPQHF
v_gene: TRBV7-9; d_gene: .; abundance: .; j_gene: TRBJ2-7; CDR3nt: TGTGCCAGCAGCATGACAGCCTACGAGCGGTACTTC; CDR3aa: CASSMTAYERYF
v_gene: TRBV6-6; d_gene: TRBD1; abundance: .; j_gene: TRBJ2-4; CDR3nt: TGTGCCAGCAGACTTGGACAGGGGGAAAACATTCAGTACTTC; CDR3aa: CASRLGQGENIQYF
v_gene: TRBV29-1; d_gene: TRBD1; abundance: .; j_gene: TRBJ2-2; CDR3nt: TGCAGCGTTGACCCCAGACAGGGGGCCGGGGAGCTGTTTTTT; CDR3aa: CSVDPRQGAGELFF
v_gene: TRBV28; d_gene: .; abundance: many; j_gene: TRBJ2-1; CDR3nt: TGTGCCAGCAGTTTTTGGGGGAGTTCCTACAATGAGCAGTTCTTC; CDR3aa: CASSFWGSSYNEQFF
v_gene: TRBV7-9; d_gene: .; abundance: .; j_gene: TRBJ2-7; CDR3nt: TGTGCCAGCAGCACATTCGGCGGAAGCTCCTACAATGAGCAGTACTTC; CDR3aa: CASSTFGGSSYNEQYF
v_gene: TRBV24-1; d_gene: .; abundance: .; j_gene: TRBJ2-3; CDR3nt: TGTGCCATCTCGAGCAGGAGACCAGATACGCAGTATTTT; CDR3aa: CAISSRRPDTQYF
v_gene: TRBV4-2; d_gene: .; abundance: .; j_gene: TRBJ1-2; CDR3nt: TGTGCCAGCAGCCAATTCGCAGGATCCACGCCTTATAACTATGGCTACACCTTC; CDR3aa: CASSQFAGSTPYNYGYTF
v_gene: TRBV18; d_gene: .; abundance: .; j_gene: TRBJ2-2; CDR3nt: TGTGCCAGCTCACCAACGACAGGCTCGAACACCGGGGAGCTGTTTTTT; CDR3aa: CASSPTTGSNTGELFF
v_gene: TRBV6-1; d_gene: .; abundance: once; j_gene: TRBJ1-2; CDR3nt: TGTGCCAACAGTGAATACAGGGCCTATGGCTACACCTTC; CDR3aa: CANSEYRAYGYTF
v_gene: TRBV4-1; d_gene: .; abundance: .; j_gene: TRBJ1-1; CDR3nt: TGCGCCAGCAGCCAAGAAAGGGGACGCATGAACACTGAAGCTTTCTTT; CDR3aa: CASSQERGRMNTEAFF
v_gene: TRBV11-1; d_gene: .; abundance: .; j_gene: TRBJ2-1; CDR3nt: TGTGCCAGCAGCTTAAATACATTCGCCTACAATGAGCAGTTCTTC; CDR3aa: CASSLNTFAYNEQFF
v_gene: TRBV7-9; d_gene: .; abundance: few; j_gene: TRBJ2-1; CDR3nt: TGTGCCAGCAGCTTCTTGACCAGAGCGCACAATGAGCAGTTCTTC; CDR3aa: CASSFLTRAHNEQFF
v_gene: TRBV3-1; d_gene: .; abundance: many; j_gene: TRBJ1-2; CDR3nt: TGTGCCAGCAGCCAAAGACACTATGGCTACACCTTC; CDR3aa: CASSQRHYGYTF
v_gene: TRBV6-5; d_gene: .; abundance: .; j_gene: TRBJ1-6; CDR3nt: TGTGCCAGCAGCCGCGACAGTTCGGGGACACCCCTCCACTTT; CDR3aa: CASSRDSSGTPLHF
v_gene: TRBV6-5; d_gene: TRBD2; abundance: many; j_gene: TRBJ2-3; CDR3nt: TGTGCCAGCAGCTATAGCGGGGGTCGCACAGATACGCAGTATTTT; CDR3aa: CASSYSGGRTDTQYF
v_gene: TRBV28; d_gene: .; abundance: few; j_gene: TRBJ2-3; CDR3nt: TGTGCCAGCAGTTTAACGGGCCTCGGCTATCCCTTCACAGATACGCAGTATTTT; CDR3aa: CASSLTGLGYPFTDTQYF
v_gene: TRBV5-1; d_gene: .; abundance: few; j_gene: TRBJ1-5; CDR3nt: TGCGCCAGCAGCTTGGGGCATGGTCAGCCCCAGCATTTT; CDR3aa: CASSLGHGQPQHF
v_gene: TRBV3-1; d_gene: .; abundance: few; j_gene: TRBJ1-2; CDR3nt: TGTGCCAGCAGCCAAGATCGGAATCATGGCTACACCTTC; CDR3aa: CASSQDRNHGYTF
v_gene: TRBV20-1; d_gene: .; abundance: few; j_gene: TRBJ2-7; CDR3nt: TGCAGTGCGTCGACAGGTTGGGGCTCCTACGAGCAGTACTTC; CDR3aa: CSASTGWGSYEQYF
v_gene: TRBV25-1; d_gene: .; abundance: few; j_gene: TRBJ2-1; CDR3nt: TGTGCCAGCAGTGCATCGGCGGGCCCTTACAATGAGCAGTTCTTC; CDR3aa: CASSASAGPYNEQFF
v_gene: TRBV27; d_gene: .; abundance: .; j_gene: TRBJ2-3; CDR3nt: TGTGCCAGCATCTGGGGAGATACGCAGTATTTT; CDR3aa: CASIWGDTQYF
v_gene: TRBV20-1; d_gene: .; abundance: few; j_gene: TRBJ2-1; CDR3nt: TGCAGTGCCAGTGCCACTAGGGGGGCAAGTGAGCAGTTCTTC; CDR3aa: CSASATRGASEQFF
v_gene: TRBV9; d_gene: .; abundance: few; j_gene: TRBJ2-1; CDR3nt: TGTGCCAGCAGCGTAGTCCCGGTAGGCTCCTACAATGAGCAGTTCTTC; CDR3aa: CASSVVPVGSYNEQFF
v_gene: TRBV28; d_gene: TRBD2; abundance: few; j_gene: TRBJ2-1; CDR3nt: TGTGCCAGCAGTTTGGAACTAGCGGGAGCTCGGCGTGAGCAGTTCTTC; CDR3aa: CASSLELAGARREQFF
v_gene: TRBV12-3/TRBV12-4; d_gene: .; abundance: few; j_gene: TRBJ2-5; CDR3nt: TGTGCCAGCAGTTTCCGGGGGATTGAGACCCAGTACTTC; CDR3aa: CASSFRGIETQYF
v_gene: TRBV29-1; d_gene: .; abundance: .; j_gene: TRBJ2-1; CDR3nt: TGCAGCGCTGCGAGACAAACCTCCTACAATGAGCAGTTCTTC; CDR3aa: CSAARQTSYNEQFF
v_gene: TRBV4-1; d_gene: .; abundance: .; j_gene: TRBJ1-5; CDR3nt: TGCGCCAGCAGCCAAGAATGGACCACTAGCAATCAGCCCCAGCATTTT; CDR3aa: CASSQEWTTSNQPQHF
v_gene: TRBV6-5; d_gene: TRBD1; abundance: .; j_gene: TRBJ1-4; CDR3nt: TGTGCCAGCACTAAACCGGACAGGGGGAATGAAAAACTGTTTTTT; CDR3aa: CASTKPDRGNEKLFF
v_gene: TRBV29-1; d_gene: .; abundance: many; j_gene: TRBJ2-3; CDR3nt: TGCAGCGTTAAGCCGGCTACAGATACGCAGTATTTT; CDR3aa: CSVKPATDTQYF
v_gene: TRBV4-1; d_gene: .; abundance: once; j_gene: TRBJ1-4; CDR3nt: TGCGCCAGCAGCCAAGAGGGACGGTTTAATGAAAAACTGTTTTTT; CDR3aa: CASSQEGRFNEKLFF
v_gene: TRBV5-1; d_gene: .; abundance: .; j_gene: TRBJ2-1; CDR3nt: TGCGCCAGCAGGCTAGTCATTGCCAATGAGCAGTTCTTC; CDR3aa: CASRLVIANEQFF
v_gene: TRBV2; d_gene: TRBD1; abundance: few; j_gene: TRBJ1-4; CDR3nt: TGTGCCAGCAGTGATGAGGGGGCTGGTGAAAAACTGTTTTTT; CDR3aa: CASSDEGAGEKLFF
v_gene: TRBV27; d_gene: .; abundance: few; j_gene: TRBJ2-7; CDR3nt: TGTGCCAGCAGTTTCTGGGGCGATACCTACGAGCAGTACTTC; CDR3aa: CASSFWGDTYEQYF
v_gene: TRBV6-1; d_gene: TRBD1; abundance: few; j_gene: TRBJ1-2; CDR3nt: TGTGCCAGCAGTGAGGAGAGGAGAAGGGACAGGGGGTATCTAAGCTATGGCTACACCTTC; CDR3aa: CASSEERRRDRGYLSYGYTF
v_gene: TRBV6-6; d_gene: TRBD1; abundance: few; j_gene: TRBJ1-2; CDR3nt: TGTGCCAGCAGTTACTCAGGGACAGGGAGCTATGGCTACACCTTC; CDR3aa: CASSYSGTGSYGYTF
v_gene: TRBV28; d_gene: .; abundance: few; j_gene: TRBJ2-3; CDR3nt: TGTGCCAGCAGTTTCTGGGACCTGGGGGATACGCAGTATTTT; CDR3aa: CASSFWDLGDTQYF
v_gene: TRBV6-6; d_gene: .; abundance: many; j_gene: TRBJ2-3; CDR3nt: TGTGCCAGCAGCACAGGGTTCTACGGAGATACGCAGTATTTT; CDR3aa: CASSTGFYGDTQYF
v_gene: TRBV6-1; d_gene: .; abundance: .; j_gene: TRBJ1-5; CDR3nt: TGTGCCAGCAGTACAGGCGAGGGGTTGTATCAGCCCCAGCATTTT; CDR3aa: CASSTGEGLYQPQHF
v_gene: TRBV3-1; d_gene: .; abundance: .; j_gene: TRBJ1-2; CDR3nt: TGTGCCAGCAGCCGGGCGGGACCCTGGGGGGTCTATGGCTACACCTTC; CDR3aa: CASSRAGPWGVYGYTF
v_gene: TRBV5-1; d_gene: .; abundance: few; j_gene: TRBJ2-5; CDR3nt: TGCGCCAGCAGCTGGGGCGGCAGTCTCCTTTGGGAGACCCAGTACTTC; CDR3aa: CASSWGGSLLWETQYF
v_gene: TRBV12-3/TRBV12-4; d_gene: TRBD1; abundance: many; j_gene: TRBJ2-3; CDR3nt: TGTGCCAGTAGCCGGGACAGGTCGGATACGCAGTATTTT; CDR3aa: CASSRDRSDTQYF
v_gene: TRBV3-1; d_gene: .; abundance: many; j_gene: TRBJ2-3; CDR3nt: TGTGCCAGCAGCCCCCTGGCGGGGCCGAGCACAGATACGCAGTATTTT; CDR3aa: CASSPLAGPSTDTQYF
v_gene: TRBV4-1; d_gene: .; abundance: .; j_gene: TRBJ2-5; CDR3nt: TGCGCCAGCAGCCAACGCGTAACAGGGCGAGAGACCCAGTACTTC; CDR3aa: CASSQRVTGRETQYF
v_gene: TRBV6-2/TRBV6-3; d_gene: .; abundance: .; j_gene: TRBJ1-2; CDR3nt: TGTGCCAGCCGAAACTCGGTCGGGGCGGACTATGGCTACACCTTC; CDR3aa: CASRNSVGADYGYTF
v_gene: TRBV20-1; d_gene: .; abundance: few; j_gene: TRBJ1-2; CDR3nt: TGCAGTGCTAGGGGGAGCACCATTAACTATGGCTACACCTTC; CDR3aa: CSARGSTINYGYTF
v_gene: TRBV10-3; d_gene: .; abundance: many; j_gene: TRBJ2-7; CDR3nt: TGTGCCATCAGTGGGGAGGCCTACGAGCAGTACTTC; CDR3aa: CAISGEAYEQYF
v_gene: TRBV20-1; d_gene: TRBD1; abundance: once; j_gene: TRBJ1-2; CDR3nt: TGCAGTGCTCCTACAATTCTGGGGGACAGGGGACGGTATGGCTACACCTTC; CDR3aa: CSAPTILGDRGRYGYTF
v_gene: TRBV7-2; d_gene: TRBD1; abundance: .; j_gene: TRBJ1-6; CDR3nt: TGTGCCAGCAACTTCTTGAGTGGGACAGGGGTTTCACCCCTCCACTTT; CDR3aa: CASNFLSGTGVSPLHF
v_gene: TRBV12-3/TRBV12-4; d_gene: TRBD1; abundance: .; j_gene: TRBJ1-2; CDR3nt: TGTGCCAGCAGTTTTGTCGAGGGGGCAGGCGGCTACACCTTC; CDR3aa: CASSFVEGAGGYTF
v_gene: TRBV6-6; d_gene: .; abundance: .; j_gene: TRBJ2-3; CDR3nt: TGTGCCACCACAAGTATCCTCGGGCCCGCAGATACGCAGTATTTT; CDR3aa: CATTSILGPADTQYF
v_gene: TRBV10-3; d_gene: .; abundance: .; j_gene: TRBJ2-7; CDR3nt: TGTGCCATCAGTACAGGGCCAAGTCACGAGCAGTACTTC; CDR3aa: CAISTGPSHEQYF
v_gene: TRBV4-1; d_gene: .; abundance: .; j_gene: TRBJ2-5; CDR3nt: TGCGCCAGCAGCCAACGGAACCCGATCCCTCCTCAAGAGACCCAGTACTTC; CDR3aa: CASSQRNPIPPQETQYF